The T cell receptor beta chain under discussion was sequenced for a study of molecular identifiers for immune sequencing clone quantification (dated by TCRdb to the late 2010s). Regarding the complete study: For a replicate experiment, RNA from around 20,000 or 100,000 naive CD8 T cells was divided into five aliquots, of which four were sequenced. This methods study used CD8 T cells to benchmark TCR RNA copy counting and molecular-identifier clustering-based TCR repertoire sequencing (MIDCIRS).

The paper as a whole reports these results and caveats: Even against a background of about 960,000 naive CD8 T cells, spiked-in Jurkat TCR RNA amounting to a single cell's worth was reported to be detectable. Identical TCR molecules sharing a barcode could cause highly expanded clone sizes to be underestimated. When barcode sub-clustering was not used, chimeric consensus sequences inflated TCR diversity, with chimeras reaching as high as 47%. Modeling estimated about 2.8 recovered TCR RNA copies per cell, compared with about 10 by digital PCR, which implies about 30% capture efficiency. The naive libraries included spiked-in Jurkat TCR RNA (roughly 11 copies' worth), and this RNA is not part of the donor repertoire. In CMV-specific effector cells, clones with more than 20 RNA copies accounted for over 99% of molecules, whereas in naive cells such clones accounted for under 1%.

The library was obtained by PCR. Data came from an Illumina HiSeq 4000. Preparation of bulk TCR libraries followed a previously described approach, with the TCR primers listed in Table S5. Purification of total RNA was performed with the Qiagen AllPrep DNA/RNA kit. Before any analysis, reads coming from multiple sequencing runs of the same library were combined into one pool. Per the original workflow: Reads were retained only if an exact TCR constant sequence was present, and the retained reads were trimmed to 150 nt and grouped according to their 12-nt molecular barcodes. Reads within each barcode group were sub-clustered using a 15% Levenshtein threshold, and quality-weighted consensus sequences were constructed for each RNA molecule. Non-functional sequences were filtered out, along with any lower-count sequence sitting one edit away from another sequence. Based on fitting two negative binomial distributions, any barcode sub-cluster with under 20% of the maximum read count was discarded. TCRdb ran its own pipeline on the public reads, namely fastp trimming at Q25 and MiXCR clone calling, and kept in-frame beta chains. Every distinct CDR3 protein forms one entry, paired with its most common genes and DNA. It is TCRdb's table, rather than the study itself, that gives the V and J calls and clone size. The sample has about 640,000 distinct CDR3 sequences on record, about 20% of them singletons. The ten largest clonotypes hold around 0.86% of the sample.

Comment on this clonotype: Its antigen is unknown. A read error may account for a junction end that differs from germline.

Libraries of naive CD8 T cells were built from anywhere between roughly 17,000 and 1,000,000 sorted cells, with 10%, 30% or 50% of the purified RNA used. Naive CD8 T cells were FACS-sorted as CD8+CD4-CCR7+CD45RA+ on a BD FACSAria II into RLT Plus buffer. To test detection sensitivity, Jurkat RNA equal to approximately 10 TCR copies was added to samples of roughly 18,000-1,100,000 naive CD8 T cells. CD8 T cells were enriched with RosetteSep CD8+ T Cell Enrichment Cocktail and Ficoll-Paque, followed by ACK red cell lysis. The germline V gene supplies CDR1 SGHDT and CDR2 YYEEEE. The CDR3 starts with the cysteine, ends with the phenylalanine, and has 20 residues. Only the CDR3 part of the read is kept: 60 bases, read in frame from the first base.

The clonotype comes from a human donor in good health. Some libraries in this study had Jurkat cell RNA spiked in. Recombination linked TRBV5-6 to TRBJ1-5, with 7 bases in between that match TRBD1. Sequences were obtained from naive CD8+ T cells from blood, with Jurkat cell RNA spiked in. The intended sense of this specimen's cell subset or site label: FACS-sorted CD8+CD4-CCR7+CD45RA+ naive T cells. For the CDR3, the sequence is CASSLGAHRGGESSSQPQHF. The nucleotide sequence reads TGTGCCAGCAGCTTGGGGGCCCACAGGGGAGGAGAGTCGAGCAGTCAGCCCCAGCATTTT.